Given below is one TCR beta chain in context. This clonotype turned up a few times. Its antigen is not yet known. No much larger clone is present one base from it, and per-base qualities are unavailable. These data are taken from a study of molecular identifiers for immune sequencing clone quantification (dated by TCRdb to between 2018 and 2020). Regarding the complete study: For a replicate experiment, the RNA from either 20,000 or 100,000 naive CD8 T cells was divided into five aliquots, and four of those aliquots went on to sequencing. This methods study used CD8 T cells to benchmark TCR RNA copy counting and molecular-identifier clustering-based TCR repertoire sequencing (MIDCIRS). General conclusions and limits of the study: Spiked-in Jurkat TCR RNA equivalent to a single cell was reported to be detectable even among approximately 1.1 million naive CD8 T cells. The naive libraries included spiked-in Jurkat TCR RNA (fewer than 11 copies' worth), and this Jurkat TCR RNA is not part of the donor repertoire. Highly expanded clone sizes could be underestimated if identical TCR molecules share a barcode. Without barcode sub-clustering, chimeric consensus sequences inflated TCR diversity; chimeras reached as high as 47%. In CMV-specific effector cells, over 98% of molecules were held by clones above 20 RNA copies, whereas under 1% of molecules were held by such clones in naive cells. Modeling estimated 3 to 3.5 recovered TCR RNA copies per cell, compared with about 9.3 by digital PCR, which implies about 30% capture efficiency.

Libraries of naive CD8 T cells were built from anywhere between about 18,000 and 1,000,000 sorted cells, with 10%, 30% or 50% of the purified RNA used. On a BD FACSAria II, naive CD8 T cells were FACS-sorted as CD8+CD4-CCR7+CD45RA+ and collected into RLT Plus buffer. To test detection sensitivity, Jurkat RNA equivalent to more than 9 TCR copies was spiked into samples of about 19,000-1,100,000 naive CD8 T cells. CD8 T cells were enriched using RosetteSep CD8+ T Cell Enrichment Cocktail and Ficoll-Paque, and the enriched cells then underwent ACK red cell lysis. Library preparation used PCR. TCRdb records Illumina HiSeq 4000 as the sequencer. Bulk TCR libraries were made following a previously described method, with the TCR primers given in Table S5. Purification of total RNA was performed with the Qiagen AllPrep DNA/RNA kit. Reads from multiple sequencing runs of the same library were pooled before analysis. The source study handled its data this way. Only reads with exact TCR constant sequence were kept, trimmed to 150 nt, and grouped by their 12-nt molecular barcodes. Reads inside each barcode group were sub-clustered using a 15% Levenshtein threshold, and a quality-weighted consensus sequence was constructed for each RNA molecule. Non-functional sequences were excluded, and lower-count sequences lying one edit away from another sequence were also excluded. Based on fitting two negative binomial distributions, any barcode sub-cluster with under 20% of the maximum read count was discarded. The public sequencing data were trimmed at Q25 with fastp and processed into clonotypes with MiXCR by TCRdb, which kept only in-frame beta chains. Entries that share a CDR3 protein sequence are merged under the most common genes and DNA. These V and J calls rely on TCRdb rather than the paper's analysis. Counted in this sample were around 480,000 distinct CDR3 sequences; around a fifth of them appeared once. The top ten clonotypes cover around 0.86% of the sample.

Reading from cysteine to phenylalanine, the CDR3 counts 19 amino acids. This entry keeps only the CDR3 DNA: 57 bases, framed from base 1. Trimmed from V: 8 bases; trimmed from J: 1 base; junction bases lacking a gene match: 13. Sample: naive CD8+ T cells from blood, with Jurkat cell RNA spiked in. Reading the label with the study, this specimen's cell subset or site is: FACS-sorted CD8+CD4-CCR7+CD45RA+ naive T cells. This sequence uses TRBV5-3 and TRBJ2-3, with 16 bases matching TRBD2. TRBV5-3 counts as an open reading frame of uncertain function. The origin of this receptor is a human donor in good health. Some libraries in this study had Jurkat cell RNA spiked in. The sequenced DNA is TGTGCCAGCAGCGCGTCGGGACTAGCGGGGGGGCCGGGCACAGATACGCAGTATTTT. Translated, it reads CASSASGLAGGPGTDTQYF.